The rows below give T cell receptor beta chains drawn from one sample of a study of T cells in Graves' hyperthyroidism and ophthalmopathy. Each CDR3 protein is one row after TCRdb ran MiXCR on the multiplex PCR reads. The sample contains about 640,000 distinct CDR3 sequences, about a fifth of which appear only once. Sequencing was carried out using blood. Every receptor here comes from a young man with Graves' ophthalmopathy. CDR3s include the opening cysteine and the closing phenylalanine or tryptophan. Each record gives: D gene, J gene, V gene, clone size, CDR3 protein, CDR3 DNA. The D gene is left open where the match is weak. Clone sizes are given selectively: once, few, many, or a class where the clone is expanded.

D gene: TRBD1; J gene: TRBJ2-5; V gene: TRBV3-1; clone size: many; CDR3 protein: CASSQGRPTGVETQYF; CDR3 DNA: TGTGCCAGCAGCCAAGGGCGGCCGACAGGGGTGGAGACCCAGTACTTC
D gene: TRBD1; J gene: TRBJ1-5; V gene: TRBV7-8; clone size: few; CDR3 protein: CASVSGGATQPQHF; CDR3 DNA: TGTGCCAGCGTATCAGGGGGCGCGACTCAGCCCCAGCATTTT
D gene: TRBD1; J gene: TRBJ2-7; V gene: TRBV27; clone size: NA; CDR3 protein: CASSIGTGRYEQYF; CDR3 DNA: TGTGCCAGCAGCATAGGGACAGGGCGATACGAGCAGTACTTC
D gene: NA; J gene: TRBJ1-2; V gene: TRBV15; clone size: few; CDR3 protein: CATSRSSGNYGYTF; CDR3 DNA: TGTGCCACCAGCAGGTCCTCAGGGAACTATGGCTACACCTTC
D gene: TRBD1; J gene: TRBJ1-6; V gene: TRBV5-1; clone size: NA; CDR3 protein: CASSLDRGHNSPLHF; CDR3 DNA: TGCGCCAGCAGCTTGGACAGGGGTCATAATTCACCCCTCCACTTT
D gene: NA; J gene: TRBJ2-1; V gene: TRBV5-4; clone size: NA; CDR3 protein: CASSLKQNSLLYNEQFF; CDR3 DNA: TGTGCCAGCAGCTTGAAGCAGAACAGCTTATTATACAATGAGCAGTTCTTC
D gene: TRBD1; J gene: TRBJ2-1; V gene: TRBV25-1; clone size: many; CDR3 protein: CASSVTGGLYNEQFF; CDR3 DNA: TGTGCCAGCAGTGTAACAGGGGGTCTCTACAATGAGCAGTTCTTC
D gene: NA; J gene: TRBJ1-2; V gene: TRBV4-1; clone size: few; CDR3 protein: CASSQESGPYYGYTF; CDR3 DNA: TGCGCCAGCAGCCAAGAATCGGGGCCGTACTATGGCTACACCTTC
D gene: TRBD1; J gene: TRBJ2-3; V gene: TRBV9; clone size: few; CDR3 protein: CASSLWTGVNADTQYF; CDR3 DNA: TGTGCCAGCAGCCTCTGGACAGGGGTGAATGCAGATACGCAGTATTTT
D gene: NA; J gene: TRBJ1-2; V gene: TRBV6-1; clone size: NA; CDR3 protein: CASRRDGRFYGYTF; CDR3 DNA: TGTGCCAGCAGAAGGGACGGACGATTTTATGGCTACACCTTC
D gene: NA; J gene: TRBJ2-7; V gene: TRBV15; clone size: NA; CDR3 protein: CATSRDKVYEQYF; CDR3 DNA: TGTGCCACCAGCAGAGATAAAGTCTACGAGCAGTACTTC
D gene: TRBD1; J gene: TRBJ1-2; V gene: TRBV20-1; clone size: many; CDR3 protein: CSAIPDRAGYTF; CDR3 DNA: TGCAGTGCTATCCCAGACAGGGCTGGCTACACCTTC
D gene: NA; J gene: TRBJ1-2; V gene: TRBV11-2; clone size: NA; CDR3 protein: CASSSLGTPSKGYTF; CDR3 DNA: TGTGCCAGCAGCTCCTTGGGGACTCCCTCGAAGGGCTACACCTTC
D gene: NA; J gene: TRBJ1-6; V gene: TRBV28; clone size: many; CDR3 protein: CASSLGTGNSPLHF; CDR3 DNA: TGTGCCAGCAGTTTGGGGACGGGGAATTCACCCCTCCACTTT
D gene: TRBD2; J gene: TRBJ2-5; V gene: TRBV6-2/TRBV6-3; clone size: NA; CDR3 protein: CASSYPDWGEGGETQYF; CDR3 DNA: TGTGCCAGCAGTTACCCCGACTGGGGGGAGGGAGGCGAGACCCAGTACTTC
D gene: NA; J gene: TRBJ2-3; V gene: TRBV20-1; clone size: few; CDR3 protein: CRDGSWTDTQYF; CDR3 DNA: TGCAGAGACGGGAGTTGGACAGATACGCAGTATTTT
D gene: TRBD1; J gene: TRBJ1-2; V gene: TRBV29-1; clone size: NA; CDR3 protein: CSVDRTGSRDGYTF; CDR3 DNA: TGCAGCGTTGACCGGACAGGCAGCAGGGATGGCTACACCTTC
D gene: NA; J gene: TRBJ2-5; V gene: TRBV12-3/TRBV12-4; clone size: NA; CDR3 protein: CASRVLRAKSAETQYF; CDR3 DNA: TGTGCCAGCAGGGTCCTCCGGGCTAAGAGTGCAGAGACCCAGTACTTC
D gene: TRBD2; J gene: TRBJ2-7; V gene: TRBV6-1; clone size: many; CDR3 protein: CASRSGRVYEQYF; CDR3 DNA: TGTGCCAGCAGGAGCGGGAGAGTTTACGAGCAGTACTTC
D gene: NA; J gene: TRBJ1-1; V gene: TRBV2; clone size: NA; CDR3 protein: CASSRLGGEAFF; CDR3 DNA: TGTGCCAGCAGTCGGCTTGGAGGTGAAGCTTTCTTT
D gene: TRBD1; J gene: TRBJ2-1; V gene: TRBV19; clone size: NA; CDR3 protein: CASSDPGQVGGNEQFF; CDR3 DNA: TGTGCCAGTAGTGATCCGGGACAGGTCGGTGGGAATGAGCAGTTCTTC
D gene: NA; J gene: TRBJ2-1; V gene: TRBV27; clone size: few; CDR3 protein: CASSAQGNEQFF; CDR3 DNA: TGTGCCAGCAGTGCCCAGGGGAATGAGCAGTTCTTC
D gene: NA; J gene: TRBJ2-3; V gene: TRBV15; clone size: NA; CDR3 protein: CATSEGSEGQYF; CDR3 DNA: TGTGCCACCAGCGAAGGGTCCGAGGGGCAGTATTTT
D gene: NA; J gene: TRBJ1-5; V gene: TRBV27; clone size: NA; CDR3 protein: CASSSIDSHQPQHF; CDR3 DNA: TGTGCCAGCAGTTCTATAGACAGCCATCAGCCCCAGCATTTT
D gene: NA; J gene: TRBJ2-7; V gene: TRBV5-4; clone size: NA; CDR3 protein: CASSPRGQILSEQYF; CDR3 DNA: TGTGCCAGCTCCCCCCGTGGGCAGATCCTTTCCGAGCAGTACTTC
D gene: NA; J gene: TRBJ1-1; V gene: TRBV30; clone size: many; CDR3 protein: CAWSVETEAFF; CDR3 DNA: TGTGCCTGGAGTGTGGAGACTGAAGCTTTCTTT
D gene: NA; J gene: TRBJ2-1; V gene: TRBV3-1; clone size: NA; CDR3 protein: CASTLNVGRKFF; CDR3 DNA: TGTGCCAGCACCTTAAATGTGGGAAGAAAGTTCTTC
D gene: NA; J gene: TRBJ2-1; V gene: TRBV9; clone size: few; CDR3 protein: CASSVGDGYNEQFF; CDR3 DNA: TGTGCCAGCAGCGTGGGAGACGGCTACAATGAGCAGTTCTTC
D gene: NA; J gene: TRBJ1-2; V gene: TRBV2; clone size: NA; CDR3 protein: CASSEGGTHGYTF; CDR3 DNA: TGTGCCAGCAGTGAAGGGGGTACCCATGGCTACACCTTC
D gene: NA; J gene: TRBJ2-2; V gene: TRBV18; clone size: many; CDR3 protein: CASSPGPNTGELFF; CDR3 DNA: TGTGCCAGCTCACCGGGGCCGAACACCGGGGAGCTGTTTTTT
D gene: NA; J gene: TRBJ1-1; V gene: TRBV10-3; clone size: NA; CDR3 protein: CAISESPLAMNTEAFF; CDR3 DNA: TGTGCCATCAGTGAGTCTCCCCTTGCCATGAACACTGAAGCTTTCTTT
D gene: NA; J gene: TRBJ2-2; V gene: TRBV7-9; clone size: once; CDR3 protein: CASSFGRRSGGELFF; CDR3 DNA: TGTGCCAGCAGCTTCGGCAGGAGGTCCGGCGGGGAGCTGTTTTTT
D gene: NA; J gene: TRBJ2-3; V gene: TRBV20-1; clone size: NA; CDR3 protein: CSARVDSTDRWLTDTQYF; CDR3 DNA: TGCAGTGCTAGAGTAGATAGCACAGATCGCTGGCTCACAGATACGCAGTATTTT
D gene: NA; J gene: TRBJ2-1; V gene: TRBV20-1; clone size: NA; CDR3 protein: CSATSVEGATRNEQFF; CDR3 DNA: TGCAGTGCTACCTCAGTGGAGGGGGCGACCCGTAATGAGCAGTTCTTC
D gene: TRBD2; J gene: TRBJ2-1; V gene: TRBV6-2/TRBV6-3; clone size: NA; CDR3 protein: CASSYTSGRYNNEQFF; CDR3 DNA: TGTGCCAGCAGTTACACTAGCGGGAGGTATAACAATGAGCAGTTCTTC
D gene: NA; J gene: TRBJ1-4; V gene: TRBV5-1; clone size: many; CDR3 protein: CASSLEGARGEKLFF; CDR3 DNA: TGCGCCAGCAGCTTGGAAGGGGCGCGTGGTGAAAAACTGTTTTTT
D gene: NA; J gene: TRBJ1-6; V gene: TRBV28; clone size: NA; CDR3 protein: CASSSQNSPLHF; CDR3 DNA: TGTGCCAGCAGTTCACAGAATTCACCCCTCCACTTT
D gene: TRBD1; J gene: TRBJ2-5; V gene: TRBV18; clone size: many; CDR3 protein: CASSLKRTGVETQYF; CDR3 DNA: TGTGCCAGCTCACTGAAACGGACAGGGGTGGAGACCCAGTACTTC
D gene: NA; J gene: TRBJ2-3; V gene: TRBV7-9; clone size: NA; CDR3 protein: CASRAPGLGTDTQYF; CDR3 DNA: TGTGCCAGCAGGGCCCCCGGGCTTGGCACAGATACGCAGTATTTT